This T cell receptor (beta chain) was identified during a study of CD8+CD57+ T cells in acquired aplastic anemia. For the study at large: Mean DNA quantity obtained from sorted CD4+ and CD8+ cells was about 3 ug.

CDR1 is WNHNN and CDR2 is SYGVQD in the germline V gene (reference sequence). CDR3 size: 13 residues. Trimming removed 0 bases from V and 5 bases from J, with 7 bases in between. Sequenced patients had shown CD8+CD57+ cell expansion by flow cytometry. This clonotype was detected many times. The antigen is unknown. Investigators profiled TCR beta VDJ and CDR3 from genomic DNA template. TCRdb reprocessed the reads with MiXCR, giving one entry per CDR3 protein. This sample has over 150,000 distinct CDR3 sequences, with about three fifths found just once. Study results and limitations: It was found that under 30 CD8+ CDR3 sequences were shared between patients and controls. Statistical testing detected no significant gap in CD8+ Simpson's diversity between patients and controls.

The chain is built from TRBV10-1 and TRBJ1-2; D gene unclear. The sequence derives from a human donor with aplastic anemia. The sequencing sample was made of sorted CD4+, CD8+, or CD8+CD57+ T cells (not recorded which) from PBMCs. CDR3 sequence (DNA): TGCGCCAGCAGTGAGTCGAGTGCATATGGCTACACCTTC. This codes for CASSESSAYGYTF.